The 5 T cell receptor beta chains reported below all come from one sample, sequenced in a study of T cells in Graves' hyperthyroidism and ophthalmopathy (dated by TCRdb to about 2019). Library preparation employed multiplex PCR. The reads were generated on an Illumina HiSeq 2000. TCR beta CDR3 regions were amplified from RNA transcripts. A first-round RT-PCR of the TCR CDR3 used the HTBI primer set with the Qiagen OneStep RT-PCR kit. TCRdb handled the public reads itself, with Q25 trimming in fastp and clone calling in MiXCR, and kept productive beta chains. Each entry is one CDR3 protein sequence, shown with its most common DNA and genes. This sample is represented by nearly 600,000 distinct CDR3 sequences; roughly 14% of them were singletons. The ten largest make up 5.8% of the sample. Sequencing was performed on blood. Receptor source: a woman in her twenties or thirties with Graves' hyperthyroidism that later progressed to Graves' ophthalmopathy.

This clonotype was recorded a few times. V usage is TRBV7-2 and J usage is TRBJ2-3; D remains unclear. From germline, CDR1 is SGHTA and CDR2 FQGNSA. V was cut by 2 bases and J by 6 bases, with 3 bases left in between. The CDR3 spans 11 residues. In nucleotides, the CDR3 is TGTGCCAGCAGCTTAATTGATACGCAGTATTTT. The encoded protein is CASSLIDTQYF.

A few counts support this clonotype. In DNA, the CDR3 is TGTGCCAGCAGCCAACTCCTACAGGGGGTTAACACCGGGGAGCTGTTTTTT. Translated: CASSQLLQGVNTGELFF. The V gene is TRBV3-1, the J gene TRBJ2-2; 8 positions agree with TRBD1. Germline V gene lookup returns CDR1 LGHDT and CDR2 YNNKEL (reference sequence). This CDR3 has 17 amino acids. The junction had 7 bases not matched to a gene; V was cut back by 2 bases and J by 2 bases. Full variable domain (outside the CDR3, taken from reference TRBV3-1 and TRBJ2-2): DTAVSQTPKYLVTQMGNDKSIKCEQNLGHDTMYWYKQDSKKFLKIMFSYNNKELIINETVPNRFSPKSPDKAHLNLHINSLELGDSAVYFCASSQLLQGVNTGELFFGEGSRLTVL.

About this clonotype itself: A single base separates this from a much larger clone, so it may be a read error. This chain joins TRBV24-1 and TRBJ2-1; D uncertain. Germline CDR1 is KGHDR and CDR2 is SFDVKD. V lost 5 bases to trimming and J lost 6 bases, with 10 bases between them. The CDR3 runs 13 residues. The CDR3: CATSGEGSNEQFF. The CDR3 DNA sequence: TGTGCCACCAGTGGTGAAGGATCCAATGAGCAGTTCTTC.

In its sample, this clonotype was seen many times. The rearrangement joins TRBV27 to TRBJ1-6; 9 bases line up with TRBD1. CDR3 length: 16 amino acids. With 5 bases clipped from V and 9 bases from J, the junction kept 11 bases outside the gene matches. In germline, CDR1 is MNHEY, CDR2 SMNVEV (reference sequence). CDR3 nucleotide sequence: TGTGCCAGCAGTGAAACCGGGACAGGGATTTCTTCACCCCTCCACTTT. Translating gives CASSETGTGISSPLHF.

The chain has TRBV12-5 and TRBJ2-2; 12 nucleotides align to TRBD1. V lost 1 base, J lost 4 bases, and 7 bases stayed unmatched. This CDR3 spans 18 amino acids. Germline V gives CDR1 LGHNT, CDR2 FRNRAP. CDR3 residues: CASGLALGQGATTGELFF. The CDR3 nucleotides read TGTGCTAGTGGTTTGGCCCTGGGACAGGGGGCAACCACCGGGGAGCTGTTTTTT.